This TCR beta chain is drawn from a study of beta chain features in type 1 diabetes. CD45RO/CCR7/CD25/CD127/CD95/CD27 separated CD4+ naive, central memory, regulatory and stem cell-like memory cells by sorting. The sequenced template was cDNA made from the entire isolated RNA. Sequenced by immunoSEQ multiplex PCR; TCRdb stores in-frame clones only, minus some. The repertoire holds 390,000 or so clones, with approximately 15% as singletons. The CDR3 contains 12 residues. Between the trimmed V and J ends, which lost 1 base and 6 bases, there was a span of 9 bases. Germline V gene sequence: CDR1 SQVTM, CDR2 ANQGSEA.

The sample was naive CD4+ T cells from blood. This TCR was sampled from a man in his thirties or forties in good health. The chain uses TRBV29-1 and TRBJ1-1; D possibly corresponds to TRBD1 (6 bases). The CDR3 coding sequence is TGCAGCGTTGAAGGGGGGGCAGCTGAAGCTTTCTTT. This gives the protein CSVEGGAAEAFF.